The 7 T cell receptor beta chains in this list originate from one sample, sequenced in a study of blood T cell repertoires in COVID-19. Generated by immunoSEQ multiplex PCR, the TCRdb table keeps only in-frame clones and is missing some. The top ten hold roughly a tenth of the sample, which has about 120,000 clones, about 85% seen once. The sample consisted of peripheral blood. The source is a man older than 75 with acute or convalescent COVID-19.

The table lists this clone with a few counts. The chain combines TRBV4-1 with TRBJ1-1; D is unclear. Trimming left V 4 bases short and J 0 bases short, with 15 bases between. The CDR3 runs to 16 residues. The V gene's germline CDR1 is MGHRA and CDR2 YSYEKL. CDR3 residues: CASSPLPSGLNTEAFF. For the CDR3, the DNA is TGCGCCAGCAGCCCACTCCCGTCGGGATTGAACACTGAAGCTTTCTTT.

The CDR3 DNA reads TGTGCCAGCTCACCCTTAAACACTGAAGCTTTCTTT. Its translation: CASSPLNTEAFF. The chain carries TRBV18 and TRBJ1-1; D unclear. This CDR3 region has 12 residues. V gave up 3 bases and J gave up 2 bases, with 4 bases separating them. Germline-derived CDR1 and CDR2 are KGHSH and LQKENI. Drawing the rest from reference TRBV18 and TRBJ1-1, the complete variable domain is NAGVMQNPRHLVRRRGQEARLRCSPMKGHSHVYWYRQLPEEGLKFMVYLQKENIIDESGMPKERFSAEFPKEGPSILRIQQVVRGDSAAYFCASSPLNTEAFFGQGTRLTVV.

This sequence joins TRBV7-3 and TRBJ2-1, with 7 bases aligning to TRBD1. The ends lost 4 bases at V and 0 bases at J; junction bases unmatched: 3. In germline, CDR1 is SGHTA, CDR2 FQGTGA. This CDR3 spans 15 amino acids. CDR3: CASSSGQSSYNEQFF. The CDR3 coding sequence is TGTGCCAGCAGCTCGGGACAGAGCTCCTACAATGAGCAGTTCTTC.

The rearrangement uses TRBV7-2 and TRBJ1-2, with D possibly being TRBD1 (5 bases). Trimming stripped 8 bases from V and 4 bases from J, with 14 bases between. Germline V gene sequence: CDR1 SGHTA, CDR2 FQGNSA. The CDR3 contains 13 residues. This CDR3 reads CASEQTDPYGYTF. The CDR3, as DNA: TGTGCCAGCGAACAGACAGACCCCTATGGCTACACCTTC.

The rearrangement joins TRBV28 to TRBJ1-2; D perhaps matches TRBD1 (5 bases). Trimming took 2 bases from V and 1 from J, leaving 11 bases between them. The germline V gene has CDR1 MDHEN and CDR2 SYDVKM. The CDR3 extends over 15 amino acids. CDR3 bases: TGTGCCAGCAGTTTACTGGGCGACAGTAACTATGGCTACACCTTC. This encodes CASSLLGDSNYGYTF.

This clone has more than one count but fewer than ten. V and J are TRBV28 and TRBJ2-6; D gene ambiguous. The CDR3 extends over 15 amino acids. Deletions cut 5 bases from V and 0 bases from J, with 8 bases between. Germline V CDR1 and CDR2: MDHEN, SYDVKM. The CDR3 is CASSPQSSGANVLTF. The CDR3 coding sequence is TGTGCCAGCAGTCCACAGAGCTCTGGGGCCAACGTCCTGACTTTC.

The chain joins TRBV7-8 to TRBJ2-5; D remains ambiguous. This CDR3 contains 12 residues. V was pared by 5 bases and J by 5 bases, with 9 bases between. Per germline, CDR1 SGHVS and CDR2 FQNEAQ. The CDR3 region has the DNA TGTGCCAGCAGCCTAACTCGGGAGACCCAGTACTTC. Its translation: CASSLTRETQYF.